This is a list of T cell receptor beta chains from one sample in a study of shared clonotypes between healthy human individuals. Profiled with immunoSEQ multiplex PCR; TCRdb holds only in-frame clones, not every one. Here the sample spans about 2 million clones, about 95% being singletons. The sequenced material came from naive CD8+ T cells sorted from blood. These receptors all stem from a man between 18 and 35 years old in good health. Both conserved end residues are part of each CDR3. D genes are given only for firm matches. Clone size is shown for a subset of rows, as once, few, many or a class of expanded clone.

clone_size | j_call | v_call | d_call | cdr3_nt | cdr3_aa
NA | TRBJ2-7 | TRBV5-5 | TRBD1 | TGTGCCAGCAACTGGGACAGGGGCTACGAGCAGTACTTC | CASNWDRGYEQYF
NA | TRBJ1-5 | TRBV11-2 | NA | TGTGCCAGCAGACCGACCCGGGACACCTATAGCAATCAGCCCCAGCATTTT | CASRPTRDTYSNQPQHF
NA | TRBJ1-2 | TRBV27 | TRBD1 | TGTGCCAGCAGTATAACTCCAGGGGGCAACGACTATGGCTACACCTTC | CASSITPGGNDYGYTF
NA | TRBJ2-1 | TRBV10-1 | NA | TGCGCCAGCAGTGATGTGACGGATTACAATGAGCAGTTCTTC | CASSDVTDYNEQFF
NA | TRBJ1-1 | TRBV9 | TRBD1 | TGTGCCAGCAGCGTGAGCAGGGGGCCAAACACTGAAGCTTTCTTT | CASSVSRGPNTEAFF
NA | TRBJ1-1 | TRBV6-5 | NA | TGTGCCAGCAGTTACTCCGGGACACCAAACACTGAAGCTTTCTTT | CASSYSGTPNTEAFF
NA | TRBJ1-2 | TRBV13 | NA | TGTGCCAGCAGCTTCCAAGGGGGGGCTAACTATGGCTACACCTTC | CASSFQGGANYGYTF
NA | TRBJ2-7 | TRBV7-6 | NA | TGTGCCAGCAGCTTTGGCAGCGAGCAGTACTTC | CASSFGSEQYF
once | TRBJ2-3 | TRBV10-1 | NA | TGCGCCAGCAGCCCGGAGGTGATCACAGATACGCAGTATTTT | CASSPEVITDTQYF
NA | TRBJ1-2 | TRBV6-5 | NA | TGTGCCAGCGCAGAGACGGGGGTCTATGGCTACACCTTC | CASAETGVYGYTF
NA | TRBJ2-1 | TRBV15 | TRBD2 | TGTGCCACCAGTCAGCGGGGGAGCTTCTACAATGAGCAGTTCTTC | CATSQRGSFYNEQFF
NA | TRBJ2-1 | TRBV6-1 | NA | TGTGCCAGCAGTGGGGCCCCCGGGGAGCAGTTCTTC | CASSGAPGEQFF
NA | TRBJ1-6 | TRBV6-1 | TRBD1 | TGTGCCAGCAGTGAAAAGGGGACAGGTTTTTATAATTCACCCCTCCACTTT | CASSEKGTGFYNSPLHF